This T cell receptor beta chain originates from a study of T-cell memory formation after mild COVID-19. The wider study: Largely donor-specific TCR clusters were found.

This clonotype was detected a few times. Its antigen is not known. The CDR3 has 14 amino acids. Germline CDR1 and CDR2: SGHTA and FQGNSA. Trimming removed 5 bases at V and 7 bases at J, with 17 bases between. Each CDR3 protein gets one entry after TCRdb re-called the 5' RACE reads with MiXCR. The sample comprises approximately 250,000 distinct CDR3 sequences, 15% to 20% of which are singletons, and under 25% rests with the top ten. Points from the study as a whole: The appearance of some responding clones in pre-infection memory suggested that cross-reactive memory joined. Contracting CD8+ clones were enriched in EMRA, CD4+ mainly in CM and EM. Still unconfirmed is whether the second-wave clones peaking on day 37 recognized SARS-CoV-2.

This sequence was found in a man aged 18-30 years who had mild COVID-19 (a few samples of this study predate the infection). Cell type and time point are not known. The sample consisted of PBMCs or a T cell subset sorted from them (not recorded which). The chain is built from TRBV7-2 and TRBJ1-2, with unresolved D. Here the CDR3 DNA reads TGTGCCAGCAGCCAAGGATTTGGTTCCCCTGGCTACACCTTC. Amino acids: CASSQGFGSPGYTF.